A single sample is the source of the 23 T cell receptor beta chains below, sequenced in a study of blood T cell repertoires in COVID-19. Generated by immunoSEQ multiplex PCR, the TCRdb table keeps only in-frame clones and is missing some. The table includes about 300,000 clones, over 75% detected once. The sequenced sample consisted of PBMCs or T cells enriched from blood (not recorded which). These receptors originate from a man younger than 40 who had recovered from COVID-19.

CDR3 loop: CASSFSTGPYNEQFF. The CDR3, as DNA: TGTGCCAGCAGCTTCTCCACAGGGCCCTACAATGAGCAGTTCTTC. This chain uses TRBV5-6 with TRBJ2-1; TRBD1 might be the D (6 bases). Germline V gene lookup returns CDR1 SGHDT and CDR2 YYEEEE. V was cut by 2 bases and J by 2 bases, with 11 bases left in between. The CDR3 totals 15 residues.

The genes are TRBV4-1 and TRBJ2-1; 10 nucleotides line up with TRBD1. The length of the CDR3 is 16 residues. Trimming cost V 2 bases and J 3 bases; bases outside gene matches: 4. The germline CDR1 and CDR2 sequences are MGHRA and YSYEKL. CDR3 nucleotides: TGCGCCAGCAGCCAACAGACAGGGGGCGTCTACAATGAGCAGTTCTTC. It specifies CASSQQTGGVYNEQFF.

The chain carries TRBV6-5 and TRBJ1-4; no firm D call. Between the trimmed V and J ends, which lost 0 bases and 0 bases, there was a span of 2 bases. The CDR3 is 14 amino acids. Germline loops: CDR1 MNHEY, CDR2 SVGAGI. DNA of the CDR3: TGTGCCAGCAGTTACTCCTCAACTAATGAAAAACTGTTTTTT. Protein sequence: CASSYSSTNEKLFF.

In its sample, this clone was seen a few times. This chain uses TRBV6-1 with TRBJ1-2; D gene ambiguous. Germline V gene sequence: CDR1 MNHNS, CDR2 SASEGT. This CDR3 spans 12 amino acids. Between the trimmed V and J ends, which lost 3 bases and 6 bases, there was a span of 8 bases. The chain's CDR3 is CASSEYQDGYTF. The CDR3 DNA is TGTGCCAGCAGTGAGTATCAGGATGGCTACACCTTC.

This rearrangement joins TRBV18 to TRBJ1-2; unclear D gene. Trimming took off 2 bases at V and 1 base at J, with 14 bases between the two ends. This CDR3 contains 16 residues. Germline V gene data show CDR1 as KGHSH and CDR2 as LQKENI. The CDR3 protein is CASSPMDGEINYGYTF. The CDR3, as DNA: TGTGCCAGCTCACCAATGGACGGGGAGATTAACTATGGCTACACCTTC.

This sequence joins TRBV5-1 and TRBJ1-1; D gene uncertain. CDR1 and CDR2 (germline): SGHRS, YFSETQ. Trimming took 0 bases from V and 1 from J, leaving 10 bases between them. CDR3 length: 15 residues. CDR3: CASSLGGLQNTEAFF. CDR3 in DNA: TGCGCCAGCAGCTTGGGCGGACTGCAGAACACTGAAGCTTTCTTT.

This clone was recorded only once. The chain joins TRBV18 to TRBJ2-1; the match to TRBD2 covers 8 bases. The CDR3 spans 17 residues. Germline V gives CDR1 KGHSH, CDR2 LQKENI. Trimming at V came to 0 bases and at J to 0 bases, leaving 4 bases not matched to a gene. The DNA of the CDR3 is TGTGCCAGCTCACCACCGGGGGCGGGGGGCTCCTACAATGAGCAGTTCTTC. Translating it yields CASSPPGAGGSYNEQFF.

This chain connects TRBV4-2 to TRBJ2-3; a possible D gene is TRBD1 (7 bases). Looked up from germline, CDR1 is LGHNA and CDR2 is YNFKEQ. Trimming took off 1 base at V and 1 base at J, with 12 bases between the two ends. The CDR3 sequence is 16 residues long. The CDR3, as DNA: TGTGCCAGCAGCCAAGGTGGCAGGGGGGGCACAGATACGCAGTATTTT. Encoded protein: CASSQGGRGGTDTQYF.

The table lists this clone with a few counts. The chain carries TRBV24-1 and TRBJ2-3, with 8 bases lining up with TRBD2. The CDR3 covers 15 residues. Germline V gives CDR1 KGHDR, CDR2 SFDVKD. V lost 6 bases to trimming and J lost 5 bases; unmatched junction nucleotides: 9. CDR3 DNA sequence: TGTGCCACCAGTTCGGGGGGGAAGTCTGGAGATACGCAGTATTTT. It is translated as CATSSGGKSGDTQYF.

DNA for the CDR3: TGCGCCAGCAGCCGAGAGGACTTCTGGGACAGTAGCACAGATACGCAGTATTTT. This translates into CASSREDFWDSSTDTQYF. V is TRBV4-3 and J is TRBJ2-3, with 7 bases lining up with TRBD1. Trimming removed 4 bases from V and 0 bases from J; junction bases left unmatched: 13. CDR3 length equals 18 residues. Germline CDR1 is LGHNA and CDR2 is YSLEER.

The CDR3 here is CASSLYGENTEAFF. Here the CDR3 DNA reads TGTGCCAGCAGCTTGTACGGGGAGAACACTGAAGCTTTCTTT. This rearrangement joins TRBV5-8 to TRBJ1-1, with D hard to call. V lost 1 base, J lost 1 base, and 8 bases lay in between. Germline V gene lookup returns CDR1 SGHTS and CDR2 YDEGEE. The CDR3 sequence is 14 residues long. Full variable domain (missing parts from reference TRBV5-8 and TRBJ1-1): EAGVTQSPTHLIKTRGQQATLRCSPISGHTSVYWYQQALGLGLQFLLWYDEGEERNRGNFPPRFSGRQFPNYSSELNVNALELEDSALYLCASSLYGENTEAFFGQGTRLTVV.

The chain recombines TRBV27 with TRBJ1-2, with 12 bases lining up with TRBD1. V lost 2 bases, J lost 4 bases, and 8 bases stayed unmatched. The CDR3 contains 17 residues. The germline gives CDR1 MNHEY, CDR2 SMNVEV (reference sequence). The CDR3 region has the DNA TGTGCCAGCAGTTTAGAGGGGACAGGGGGCTTAGTCTATGGCTACACCTTC. Translating it yields CASSLEGTGGLVYGYTF.

The chain has TRBV3-1 (or the pseudogene TRBV3-2) and TRBJ2-5; TRBD1 might be the D (6 bases). The CDR3 consists of 15 residues. V was pared by 3 bases and J by 5 bases, with 16 bases between. CDR1 is LGHDT, CDR2 YNNKEL, per germline (reference sequence). CDR3: CASSQRQTGGETQYF. The CDR3 DNA reads as TGTGCCAGCAGCCAGAGACAGACAGGTGGGGAGACCCAGTACTTC.

This chain connects TRBV11-2 to TRBJ2-7; no definite D call. The CDR3 consists of 12 residues. Per germline, CDR1 SGHAT and CDR2 FQNNGV. V lost 5 bases and J 3 bases, leaving 8 bases between the germline ends. This CDR3 is CASSVQVYEQYF. CDR3 DNA: TGTGCCAGCAGCGTACAAGTCTACGAGCAGTACTTC.

The rearrangement uses TRBV15 and TRBJ2-1; tentative D call: TRBD1 (5 bases). The germline V gene has CDR1 LNHNV and CDR2 YYDKDF (reference sequence). The CDR3 is made up of 15 amino acids. The ends were cut back, 1 base at V and 5 bases at J, with 12 bases in the middle. The DNA for the CDR3 is TGTGCCACCAGCAGAGTAGGGGCAGCGAACAATGAGCAGTTCTTC. As protein: CATSRVGAANNEQFF.

The gene calls are TRBV4-1 and TRBJ1-6, with D possibly TRBD1 on 5 matching bases. There are 14 residues in the CDR3. V was trimmed by 0 bases and J by 10 bases, leaving 10 bases between them. CDR1 and CDR2 from the germline V gene are MGHRA and YSYEKL. DNA for the CDR3: TGCGCCAGCAGCCAAGAGGCGGGACGCTCACCCCTCCACTTT. This encodes CASSQEAGRSPLHF.

This rearrangement joins TRBV4-2 to TRBJ2-7, with 11 bases lining up with TRBD2. CDR3 length: 17 amino acids. Per germline, CDR1 LGHNA and CDR2 YNFKEQ. J gave up 2 bases and V 4 bases, and 10 bases lay outside the gene matches. As DNA, the CDR3 is TGTGCCAGCAGCCCAGGGCTACTAGCGGGGGTTACCTACGAGCAGTACTTC. Its translation: CASSPGLLAGVTYEQYF.

This clone was detected a few times. The J gene is TRBJ1-2, the V gene TRBV5-6; D uncertain. Trimming removed 0 bases from V and 6 bases from J, with 9 bases in between. CDR3 length equals 13 residues. CDR1 is SGHDT and CDR2 is YYEEEE in the germline V gene. This CDR3 reads CASSLGPSDGYTF. The CDR3 DNA is TGTGCCAGCAGCTTGGGGCCTTCCGATGGCTACACCTTC.

This chain links TRBV7-2 with TRBJ1-3; D possibly corresponds to TRBD1 (6 bases). The CDR3 runs 15 residues. Germline V gene lookup returns CDR1 SGHTA and CDR2 FQGNSA. Trimming shortened V by 0 bases and J by 4 bases, and 10 bases separated the two germline ends. CDR3 amino acids: CASSLARGFGNTIYF. CDR3 sequence (DNA): TGTGCCAGCAGCTTAGCCAGGGGATTCGGAAACACCATATATTTT.

The V gene is TRBV5-1, the J gene TRBJ2-2; no clear D. Germline V gene data show CDR1 as SGHRS and CDR2 as YFSETQ. CDR3 length: 14 amino acids. Trimming took 2 bases from V and 0 from J, leaving 5 bases between them. The CDR3 spells CASSFSTNTGELFF. The CDR3 coding sequence is TGCGCCAGCAGCTTTTCCACGAACACCGGGGAGCTGTTTTTT.

As for this clone: At the DNA level, this CDR3 is encoded by other sequences in the same sample as well. The chain recombines TRBV7-9 with TRBJ1-1; D gene ambiguous. The germline V gene encodes CDR1 SEHNR and CDR2 FQNEAQ (reference sequence). The V end lost 1 base, the J end lost 3 bases, and 6 bases lay between the germline ends. The CDR3 has 13 amino acids. For the CDR3, the DNA is TGTGCCAGCAGCTTAGTCTCGGACACTGAAGCTTTCTTT. Its protein is CASSLVSDTEAFF.

Comment on this clone: The same CDR3 can be traced to other DNA sequences in this sample. The chain is built from TRBV9 and TRBJ2-3; a weak D match, TRBD2 (7 bases). The V and J ends lost 2 bases and 2 bases respectively, with 12 bases between them. Germline CDR1 SGDLS, CDR2 YYNGEE. The CDR3 extends over 15 amino acids. The CDR3 DNA sequence: TGTGCCAGCAGCGTCGCCGGGGGGCTCACAGATACGCAGTATTTT. Protein: CASSVAGGLTDTQYF.

The rearrangement uses TRBV6-2 or TRBV6-3 and TRBJ1-5; TRBD1 might be the D (5 bases). CDR3 length equals 15 residues. V was trimmed by 2 bases and J by 6 bases, leaving 14 bases between them. Germline V gene lookup returns CDR1 MNHEY and CDR2 SVGEGT. This CDR3 reads CASSYHRGGGQPQHF. CDR3 DNA sequence: TGTGCCAGCAGTTACCATCGCGGGGGTGGTCAGCCCCAGCATTTT.